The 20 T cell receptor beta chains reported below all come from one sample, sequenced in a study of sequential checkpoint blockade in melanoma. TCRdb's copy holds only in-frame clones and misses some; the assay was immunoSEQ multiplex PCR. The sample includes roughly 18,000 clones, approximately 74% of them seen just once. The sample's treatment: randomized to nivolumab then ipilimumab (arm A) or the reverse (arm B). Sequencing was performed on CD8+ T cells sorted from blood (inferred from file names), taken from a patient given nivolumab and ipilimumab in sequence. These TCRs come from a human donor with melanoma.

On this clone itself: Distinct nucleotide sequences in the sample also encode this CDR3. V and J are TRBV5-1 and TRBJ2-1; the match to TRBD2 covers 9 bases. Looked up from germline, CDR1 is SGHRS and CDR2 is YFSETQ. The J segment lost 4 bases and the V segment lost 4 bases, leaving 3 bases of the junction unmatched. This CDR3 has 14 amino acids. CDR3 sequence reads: CASSQREAYNEQFF. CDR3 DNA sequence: TGCGCCAGCAGCCAGCGGGAGGCATACAATGAGCAGTTCTTC.

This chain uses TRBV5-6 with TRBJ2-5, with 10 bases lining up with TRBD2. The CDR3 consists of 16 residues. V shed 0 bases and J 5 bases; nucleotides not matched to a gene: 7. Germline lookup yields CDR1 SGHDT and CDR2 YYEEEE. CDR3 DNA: TGTGCCAGCAGCTTGGCAGGTCTAGCGGGGGAGGAGACCCAGTACTTC. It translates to CASSLAGLAGEETQYF.

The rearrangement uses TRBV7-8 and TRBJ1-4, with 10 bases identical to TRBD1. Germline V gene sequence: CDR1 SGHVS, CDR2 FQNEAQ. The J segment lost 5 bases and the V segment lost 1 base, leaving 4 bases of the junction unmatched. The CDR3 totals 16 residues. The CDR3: CASSLVPGQGNEKLFF. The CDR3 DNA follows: TGTGCCAGCAGCTTAGTACCGGGACAGGGGAATGAAAAACTGTTTTTT. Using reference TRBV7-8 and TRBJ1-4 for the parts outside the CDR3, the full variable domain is GAGVSQSPRYKVAKRGQDVALRCDPISGHVSLFWYQQALGQGPEFLTYFQNEAQLDKSGLPSDRFFAERPEGSVSTLKIQRTQQEDSAVYLCASSLVPGQGNEKLFFGSGTQLSVL.

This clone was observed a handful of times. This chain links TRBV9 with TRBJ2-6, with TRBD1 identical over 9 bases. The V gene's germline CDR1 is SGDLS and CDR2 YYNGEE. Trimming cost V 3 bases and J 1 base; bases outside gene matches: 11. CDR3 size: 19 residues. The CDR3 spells CASSERTTGGGSGANVLTF. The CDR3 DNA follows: TGTGCCAGCAGCGAAAGGACGACAGGGGGAGGATCTGGGGCCAACGTCCTGACTTTC.

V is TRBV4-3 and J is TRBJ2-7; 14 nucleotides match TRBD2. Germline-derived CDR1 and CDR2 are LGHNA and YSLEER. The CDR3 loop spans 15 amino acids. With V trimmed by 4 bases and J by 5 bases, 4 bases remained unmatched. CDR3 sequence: CASSPGTSGSNEQYF. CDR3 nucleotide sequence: TGCGCCAGCAGCCCAGGGACTAGCGGGAGTAACGAGCAGTACTTC.

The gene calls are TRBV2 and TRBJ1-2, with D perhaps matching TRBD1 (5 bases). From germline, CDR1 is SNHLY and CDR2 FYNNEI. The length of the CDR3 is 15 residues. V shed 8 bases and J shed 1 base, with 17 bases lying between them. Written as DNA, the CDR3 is TGTGCCAGCCGACTCAGGGCTCCACTTAACTATGGCTACACCTTC. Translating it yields CASRLRAPLNYGYTF.

The CDR3 sequence: CASSQTLDRALGYTF. CDR3 sequence (DNA): TGCGCCAGCAGCCAGACTCTCGACAGGGCTCTCGGCTACACCTTC. V and J are TRBV4-1 and TRBJ1-2; TRBD1 agrees at 7 bases. The germline V gene encodes CDR1 MGHRA and CDR2 YSYEKL. This CDR3 contains 15 residues. Trimming at V came to 3 bases and at J to 8 bases, leaving 12 bases not matched to a gene.

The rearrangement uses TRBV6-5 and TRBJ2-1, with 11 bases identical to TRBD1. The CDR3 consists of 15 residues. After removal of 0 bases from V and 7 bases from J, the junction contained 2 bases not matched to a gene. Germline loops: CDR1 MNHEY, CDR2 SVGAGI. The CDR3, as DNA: TGTGCCAGCAGTTACTCGGGACAGGGGGGAAATGAGCAGTTCTTC. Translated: CASSYSGQGGNEQFF.

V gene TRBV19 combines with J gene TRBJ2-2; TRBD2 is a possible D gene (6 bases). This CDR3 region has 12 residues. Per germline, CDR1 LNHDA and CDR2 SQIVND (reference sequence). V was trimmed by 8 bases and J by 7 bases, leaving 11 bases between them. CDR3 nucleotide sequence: TGTGCCAGTCAATCGGGGGTCGGGGAGCTGTTTTTT. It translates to CASQSGVGELFF.

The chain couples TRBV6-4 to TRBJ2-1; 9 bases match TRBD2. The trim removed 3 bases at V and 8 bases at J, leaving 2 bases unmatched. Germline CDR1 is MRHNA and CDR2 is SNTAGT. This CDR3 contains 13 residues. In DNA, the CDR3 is TGTGCCAGCAGTGAGTGGACTAGCGATGAGCAGTTCTTC. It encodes CASSEWTSDEQFF.

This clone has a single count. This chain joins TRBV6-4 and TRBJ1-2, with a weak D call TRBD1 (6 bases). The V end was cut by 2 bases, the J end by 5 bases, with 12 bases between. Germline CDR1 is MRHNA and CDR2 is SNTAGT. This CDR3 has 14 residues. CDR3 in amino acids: CASSDERGPYGYTF. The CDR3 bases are TGTGCCAGCAGTGACGAGCGGGGGCCGTATGGCTACACCTTC.

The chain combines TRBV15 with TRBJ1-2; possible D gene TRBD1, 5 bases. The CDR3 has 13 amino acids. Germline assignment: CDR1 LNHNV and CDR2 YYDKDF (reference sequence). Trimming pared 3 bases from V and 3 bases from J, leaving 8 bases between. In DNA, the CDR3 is TGTGCCACCAGCAGCGGGACTGACTATGGCTACACCTTC. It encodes CATSSGTDYGYTF. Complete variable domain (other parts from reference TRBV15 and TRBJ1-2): DAMVIQNPRYQVTQFGKPVTLSCSQTLNHNVMYWYQQKSSQAPKLLFHYYDKDFNNEADTPDNFQSRRPNTSFCFLDIRSPGLGDTAMYLCATSSGTDYGYTFGSGTRLTVV.

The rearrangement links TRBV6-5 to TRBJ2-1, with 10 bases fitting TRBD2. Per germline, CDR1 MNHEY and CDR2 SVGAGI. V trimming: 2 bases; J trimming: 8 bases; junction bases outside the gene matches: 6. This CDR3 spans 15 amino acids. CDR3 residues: CASSYEREGRDEQFF. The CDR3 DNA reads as TGTGCCAGCAGTTACGAGCGGGAGGGCCGCGATGAGCAGTTCTTC.

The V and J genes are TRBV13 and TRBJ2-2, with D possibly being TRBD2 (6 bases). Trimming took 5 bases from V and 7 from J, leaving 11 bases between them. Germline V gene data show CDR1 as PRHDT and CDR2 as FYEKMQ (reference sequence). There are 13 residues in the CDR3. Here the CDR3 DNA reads TGTGCCAGCAGCCGTCGGGAGCACGGGGAGCTGTTTTTT. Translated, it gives CASSRREHGELFF.

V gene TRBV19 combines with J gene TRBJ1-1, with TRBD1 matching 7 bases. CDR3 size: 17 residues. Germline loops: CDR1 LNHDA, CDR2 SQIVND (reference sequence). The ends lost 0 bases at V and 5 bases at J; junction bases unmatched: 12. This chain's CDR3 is CASSIDSSDRLETEAFF. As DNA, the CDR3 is TGTGCCAGTAGTATAGACTCCTCGGACAGGTTGGAAACTGAAGCTTTCTTT.

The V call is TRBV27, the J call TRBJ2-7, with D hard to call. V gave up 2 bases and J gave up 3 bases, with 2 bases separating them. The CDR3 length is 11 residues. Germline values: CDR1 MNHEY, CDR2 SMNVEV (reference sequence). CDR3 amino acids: CASSLLYEQYF. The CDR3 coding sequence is TGTGCCAGCAGTTTACTCTACGAGCAGTACTTC.

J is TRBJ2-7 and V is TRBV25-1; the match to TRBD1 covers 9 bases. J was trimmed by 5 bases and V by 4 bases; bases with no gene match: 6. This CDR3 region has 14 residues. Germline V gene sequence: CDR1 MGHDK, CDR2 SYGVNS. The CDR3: CASSATGGENEQYF. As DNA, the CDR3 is TGTGCCAGCAGTGCAACAGGGGGCGAAAACGAGCAGTACTTC.

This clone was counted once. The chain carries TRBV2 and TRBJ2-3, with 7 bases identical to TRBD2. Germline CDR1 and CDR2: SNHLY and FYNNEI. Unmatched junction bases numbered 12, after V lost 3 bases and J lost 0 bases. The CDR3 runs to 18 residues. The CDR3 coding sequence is TGTGCCAGCAGTGACCCGAGACTAGCTTCCCCAAGCACAGATACGCAGTATTTT. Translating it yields CASSDPRLASPSTDTQYF.

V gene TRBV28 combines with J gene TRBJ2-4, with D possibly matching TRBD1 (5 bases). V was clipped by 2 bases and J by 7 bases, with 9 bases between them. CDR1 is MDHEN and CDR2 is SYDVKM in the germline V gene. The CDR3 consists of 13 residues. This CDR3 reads CASSLLQGNIQYF. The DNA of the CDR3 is TGTGCCAGCAGTTTACTTCAGGGCAACATTCAGTACTTC. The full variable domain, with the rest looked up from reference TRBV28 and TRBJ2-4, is DVKVTQSSRYLVKRTGEKVFLECVQDMDHENMFWYRQDPGLGLRLIYFSYDVKMKEKGDIPEGYSVSREKKERFSLILESASTNQTSMYLCASSLLQGNIQYFGAGTRLSVL.

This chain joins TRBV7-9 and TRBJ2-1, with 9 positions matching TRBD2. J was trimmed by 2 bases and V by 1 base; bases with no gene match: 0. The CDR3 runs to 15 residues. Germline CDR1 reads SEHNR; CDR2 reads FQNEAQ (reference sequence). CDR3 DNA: TGTGCCAGCAGCTTAGAGCGGGGGGCCTACAATGAGCAGTTCTTC. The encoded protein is CASSLERGAYNEQFF.